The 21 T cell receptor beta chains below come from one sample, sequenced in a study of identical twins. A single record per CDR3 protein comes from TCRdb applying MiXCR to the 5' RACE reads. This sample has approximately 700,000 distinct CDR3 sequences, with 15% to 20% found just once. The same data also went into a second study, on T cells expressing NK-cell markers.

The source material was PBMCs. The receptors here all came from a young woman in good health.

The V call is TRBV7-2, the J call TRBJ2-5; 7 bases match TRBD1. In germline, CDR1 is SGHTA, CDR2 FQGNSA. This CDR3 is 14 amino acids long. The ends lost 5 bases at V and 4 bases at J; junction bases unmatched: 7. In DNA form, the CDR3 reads TGTGCCAGCAGCAGTAGGGGGCACGGAGAGACCCAGTACTTC. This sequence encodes CASSSRGHGETQYF.

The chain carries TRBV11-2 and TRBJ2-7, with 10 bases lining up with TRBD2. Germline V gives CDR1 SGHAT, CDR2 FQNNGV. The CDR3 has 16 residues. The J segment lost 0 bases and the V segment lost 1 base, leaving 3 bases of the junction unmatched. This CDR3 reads CASSLVASGSSYEQYF. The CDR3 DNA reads TGTGCCAGCAGCTTAGTCGCTAGCGGGAGCTCCTACGAGCAGTACTTC.

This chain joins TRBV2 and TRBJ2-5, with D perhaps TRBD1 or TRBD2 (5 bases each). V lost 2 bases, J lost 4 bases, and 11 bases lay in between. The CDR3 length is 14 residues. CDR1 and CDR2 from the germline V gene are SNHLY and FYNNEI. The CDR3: CASSENRDPETQYF. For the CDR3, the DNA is TGTGCCAGCAGTGAAAACCGGGACCCAGAGACCCAGTACTTC.

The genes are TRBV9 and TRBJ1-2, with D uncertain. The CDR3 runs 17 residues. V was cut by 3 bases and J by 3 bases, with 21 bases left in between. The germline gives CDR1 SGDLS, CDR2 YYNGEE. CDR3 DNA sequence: TGTGCCAGCAGCGAGAGGACGGACGGAAATCGGGACTATGGCTACACCTTC. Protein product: CASSERTDGNRDYGYTF.

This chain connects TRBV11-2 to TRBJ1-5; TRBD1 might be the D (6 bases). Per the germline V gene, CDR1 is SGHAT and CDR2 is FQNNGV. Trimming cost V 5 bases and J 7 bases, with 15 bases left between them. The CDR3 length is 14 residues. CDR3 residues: CASSTQGGKQPQHF. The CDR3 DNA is TGTGCCAGCAGCACTCAAGGGGGGAAGCAGCCCCAGCATTTT.

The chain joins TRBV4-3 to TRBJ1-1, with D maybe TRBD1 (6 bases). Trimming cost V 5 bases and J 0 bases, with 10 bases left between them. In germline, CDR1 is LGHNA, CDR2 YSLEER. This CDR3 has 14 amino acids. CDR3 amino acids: CASSIRGLNTEAFF. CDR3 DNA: TGCGCCAGCAGCATCAGGGGTTTGAACACTGAAGCTTTCTTT.

CDR3 sequence (DNA): TGTGCCAGCAGTCCTGCTAATGATCCGTTCTTC. Translated, it gives CASSPANDPFF. This rearrangement joins TRBV12-3 or TRBV12-4 to TRBJ2-1; D unclear. This CDR3 is built from 11 residues. Trimming took 5 bases from V and 15 from J, leaving 14 bases between them.

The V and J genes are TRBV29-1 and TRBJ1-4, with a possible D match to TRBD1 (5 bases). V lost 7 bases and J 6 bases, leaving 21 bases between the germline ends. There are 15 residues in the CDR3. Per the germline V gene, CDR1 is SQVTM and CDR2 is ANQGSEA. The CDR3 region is CSAGTASRGDEKLFF. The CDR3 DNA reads TGCAGCGCTGGGACGGCGAGTAGGGGAGATGAAAAACTGTTTTTT.

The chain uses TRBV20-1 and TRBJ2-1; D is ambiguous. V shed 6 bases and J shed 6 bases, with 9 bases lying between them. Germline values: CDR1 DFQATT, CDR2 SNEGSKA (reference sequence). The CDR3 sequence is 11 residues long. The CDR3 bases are TGCAGTGCCCACATAGCCAATGAGCAGTTCTTC. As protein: CSAHIANEQFF.

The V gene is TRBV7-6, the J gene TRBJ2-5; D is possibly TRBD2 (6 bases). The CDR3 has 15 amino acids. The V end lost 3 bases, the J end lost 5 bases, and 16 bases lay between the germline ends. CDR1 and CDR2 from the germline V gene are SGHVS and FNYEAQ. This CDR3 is CASSFAGGLTETQYF. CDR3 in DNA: TGTGCCAGCAGCTTTGCCGGGGGTTTAACGGAGACCCAGTACTTC.

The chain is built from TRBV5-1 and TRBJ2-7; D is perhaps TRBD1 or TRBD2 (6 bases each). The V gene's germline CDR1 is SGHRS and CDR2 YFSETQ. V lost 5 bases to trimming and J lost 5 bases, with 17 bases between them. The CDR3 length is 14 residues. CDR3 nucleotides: TGCGCCAGCAGTCCCCCTTCGGGGGCCCACGAGCAGTACTTC. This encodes CASSPPSGAHEQYF.

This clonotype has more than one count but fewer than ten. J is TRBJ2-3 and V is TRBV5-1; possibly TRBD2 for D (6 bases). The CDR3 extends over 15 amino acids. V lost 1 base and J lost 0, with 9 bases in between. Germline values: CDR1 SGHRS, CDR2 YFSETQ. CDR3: CASSLIAASTDTQYF. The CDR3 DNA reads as TGCGCCAGCAGCTTGATAGCGGCTAGCACAGATACGCAGTATTTT. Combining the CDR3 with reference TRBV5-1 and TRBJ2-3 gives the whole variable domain KAGVTQTPRYLIKTRGQQVTLSCSPISGHRSVSWYQQTPGQGLQFLFEYFSETQRNKGNFPGRFSGRQFSNSRSEMNVSTLELGDSALYLCASSLIAASTDTQYFGPGTRLTVL.

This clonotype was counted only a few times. The CDR3 DNA is TGTGCCAGCAGCTACGGACACCCCGGGGGAAACATTCAGTACTTC. It specifies CASSYGHPGGNIQYF. The genes are TRBV6-5 and TRBJ2-4; D is perhaps TRBD2 (6 bases). The CDR3 spans 15 residues. Trimming removed 6 bases at V and 6 bases at J, with 18 bases between. The germline gives CDR1 MNHEY, CDR2 SVGAGI.

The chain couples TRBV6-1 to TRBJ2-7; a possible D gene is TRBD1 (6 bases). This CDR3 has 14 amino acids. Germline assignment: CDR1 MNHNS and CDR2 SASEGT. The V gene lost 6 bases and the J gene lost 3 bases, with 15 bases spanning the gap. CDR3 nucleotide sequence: TGTGCCAGCAGGGGTACTGGGGGCGGCTACGAGCAGTACTTC. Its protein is CASRGTGGGYEQYF.

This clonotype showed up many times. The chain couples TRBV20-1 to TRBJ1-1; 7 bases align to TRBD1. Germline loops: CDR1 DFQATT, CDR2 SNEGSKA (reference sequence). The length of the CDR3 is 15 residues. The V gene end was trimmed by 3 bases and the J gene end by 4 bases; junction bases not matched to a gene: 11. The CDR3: CSARETGKFGTEAFF. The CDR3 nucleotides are TGCAGTGCTAGGGAGACAGGGAAGTTCGGCACTGAAGCTTTCTTT.

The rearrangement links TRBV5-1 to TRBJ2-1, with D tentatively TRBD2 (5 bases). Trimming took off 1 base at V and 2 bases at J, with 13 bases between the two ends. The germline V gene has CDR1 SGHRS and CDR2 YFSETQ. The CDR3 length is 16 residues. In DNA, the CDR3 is TGCGCCAGCAGCTTGAATCCGGGATCTACCTACAATGAGCAGTTCTTC. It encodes CASSLNPGSTYNEQFF.

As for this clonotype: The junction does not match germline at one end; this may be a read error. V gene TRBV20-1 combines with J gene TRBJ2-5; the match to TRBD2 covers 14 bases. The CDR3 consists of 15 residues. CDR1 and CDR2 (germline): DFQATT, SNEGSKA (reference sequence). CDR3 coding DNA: TGCTGTGCTGGGGGACTAGCGGGAGCAGGGGAGACCCAGTACTTC. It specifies CCAGGLAGAGETQYF.

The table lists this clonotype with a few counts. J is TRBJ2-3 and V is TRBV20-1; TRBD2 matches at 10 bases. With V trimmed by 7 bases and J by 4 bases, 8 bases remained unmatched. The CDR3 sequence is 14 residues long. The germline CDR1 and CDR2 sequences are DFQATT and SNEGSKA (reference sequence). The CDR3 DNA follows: TGCAGTGTACCCCTAGCGGGAGTCCCAGATACGCAGTATTTT. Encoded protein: CSVPLAGVPDTQYF.

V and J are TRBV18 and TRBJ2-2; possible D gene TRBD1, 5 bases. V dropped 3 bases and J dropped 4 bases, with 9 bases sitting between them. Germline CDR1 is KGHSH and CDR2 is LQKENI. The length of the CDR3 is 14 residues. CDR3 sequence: CASSPQGLTGELFF. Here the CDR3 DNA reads TGTGCCAGCTCACCCCAGGGCCTCACCGGGGAGCTGTTTTTT.

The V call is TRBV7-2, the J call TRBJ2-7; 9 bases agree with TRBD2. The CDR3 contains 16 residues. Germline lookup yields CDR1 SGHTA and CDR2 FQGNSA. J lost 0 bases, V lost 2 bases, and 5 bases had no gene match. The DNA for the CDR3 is TGTGCCAGCAGCTTATATCGCGGGAGGGCCTCCTACGAGCAGTACTTC. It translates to CASSLYRGRASYEQYF.

CDR3 amino acids: CASSFGLAGGDEQYF. CDR3 DNA sequence: TGCGCCAGCAGCTTCGGACTAGCGGGGGGGGACGAGCAGTACTTC. J is TRBJ2-7 and V is TRBV5-1, with 15 bases identical to TRBD2. The CDR3 runs to 15 residues. Germline CDR1 and CDR2: SGHRS and YFSETQ. V was clipped by 2 bases and J by 5 bases; unmatched bases: 2. The complete variable domain, with remaining parts taken from reference TRBV5-1 and TRBJ2-7, reads KAGVTQTPRYLIKTRGQQVTLSCSPISGHRSVSWYQQTPGQGLQFLFEYFSETQRNKGNFPGRFSGRQFSNSRSEMNVSTLELGDSALYLCASSFGLAGGDEQYFGPGTRLTVT.